These 27 T cell receptor beta chains were all obtained from the same sample, sequenced in a study of T-cell reconstitution after alpha-beta-depleted transplantation in children. Unique molecular identifiers were incorporated when the TCRbeta library was constructed. TCRdb analysed the PCR reads with MiXCR anew, one entry per CDR3 protein. In the table there are over 550,000 distinct CDR3 sequences, over 9.5% of which are singletons. The sequencing used PBMCs from the stem cell graft donor, collected from the stem cell graft. The receptors stem from a human donor who donated a stem cell graft to a child with acute myeloid leukemia.

This clonotype has only a few counts. This chain joins TRBV24-1 and TRBJ2-4; D unclear. The CDR3 is made up of 14 amino acids. Trimming pared 4 bases from V and 6 bases from J, leaving 12 bases between. The germline CDR1 and CDR2 sequences are KGHDR and SFDVKD. DNA of the CDR3: TGTGCCACCAGTGACCCGGACGGCTTAAACATTCAGTACTTC. It encodes CATSDPDGLNIQYF.

The rearrangement joins TRBV20-1 to TRBJ2-7; the match to TRBD2 covers 7 bases. Germline CDR1 reads DFQATT; CDR2 reads SNEGSKA (reference sequence). The CDR3 contains 14 residues. The V gene end was trimmed by 5 bases and the J gene end by 4 bases; junction bases not matched to a gene: 11. The CDR3 spells CSAGFQAGAYEQYF. The CDR3 DNA follows: TGCAGTGCTGGGTTCCAGGCGGGAGCGTACGAGCAGTACTTC.

This clonotype was counted many times. V gene TRBV7-8 combines with J gene TRBJ1-1, with a possible D match to TRBD1 (5 bases). The length of the CDR3 is 17 residues. Germline V lookup: CDR1 SGHVS, CDR2 FQNEAQ. The V end lost 3 bases, the J end lost 0 bases, and 17 bases lay between the germline ends. CDR3 bases: TGTGCCAGCAGCTTTAGCGCGGGCGAGGGGATGAACACTGAAGCTTTCTTT. Protein sequence: CASSFSAGEGMNTEAFF.

The rearrangement links TRBV4-3 to TRBJ2-7; TRBD1 aligns across 9 bases. The J segment lost 3 bases and the V segment lost 5 bases, leaving 5 bases of the junction unmatched. The V gene's germline CDR1 is LGHNA and CDR2 YSLEER. CDR3 size: 14 residues. DNA for the CDR3: TGCGCCAGCAGCGTACTGACAGGGGGCTACGAGCAGTACTTC. The encoded protein is CASSVLTGGYEQYF.

This clonotype was counted at least ten times. This chain joins TRBV29-1 and TRBJ2-3, with a possible D match to TRBD2 (6 bases). From germline, CDR1 is SQVTM and CDR2 ANQGSEA. This CDR3 region has 13 residues. This chain's CDR3 is CRVQAGSTDTQYF. The CDR3, as DNA: TGCAGGGTTCAGGCGGGGAGCACAGATACGCAGTATTTT.

In its sample, this clonotype was seen many times. This chain links TRBV29-1 with TRBJ1-1, with TRBD1 identical over 9 bases. V was pared by 7 bases and J by 5 bases, with 8 bases of the junction left unmatched. In germline, CDR1 is SQVTM, CDR2 ANQGSEA. This CDR3 spans 13 amino acids. Here the CDR3 DNA reads TGCAGCGCTTCACAGGGGGCCGGGACTGAAGCTTTCTTT. It specifies CSASQGAGTEAFF.

This clonotype was seen repeatedly, ten times or more. The chain is built from TRBV28 and TRBJ2-7; no clear D. The CDR3 consists of 15 residues. From germline, CDR1 is MDHEN and CDR2 SYDVKM. Trimming removed 8 bases from V and 2 bases from J, with 19 bases in between. CDR3 in amino acids: CASFGQGPSAYEQYF. CDR3 nucleotide sequence: TGTGCCAGCTTTGGTCAAGGTCCCTCTGCCTACGAGCAGTACTTC.

This clonotype was observed many times. V gene TRBV11-3 combines with J gene TRBJ2-7, with TRBD2 as a possible D gene (5 bases). Germline CDR1 is SGHNT and CDR2 is YENEEA. Trimming removed 5 bases at V and 0 bases at J, with 8 bases between. The CDR3 spans 13 residues. CDR3: CASSRGYSYEQYF. In DNA form, the CDR3 reads TGTGCCAGCAGCCGCGGGTACTCCTACGAGCAGTACTTC.

This clonotype has at least ten counts. The chain combines TRBV3-1 with TRBJ2-1; D unresolved. The ends were cut back, 4 bases at V and 6 bases at J, with 19 bases in the middle. The CDR3 has 16 residues. Per germline, CDR1 LGHDT and CDR2 YNNKEL (reference sequence). The CDR3 region has the DNA TGTGCCAGCAGCCCCCCGGATAGACGGTGGGGCAATGAGCAGTTCTTC. Its protein is CASSPPDRRWGNEQFF.

This clonotype came up a few times. The V and J genes are TRBV6-4 and TRBJ2-1, with TRBD2 as a possible D gene (6 bases). Trimming left V 3 bases short and J 0 bases short, with 9 bases between. Germline-derived CDR1 and CDR2 are MRHNA and SNTAGT. The CDR3 is 15 residues long. The CDR3 region has the DNA TGTGCCAGCAGTGAGGTGGGGGGCTCCTACAATGAGCAGTTCTTC. This codes for CASSEVGGSYNEQFF.

This clonotype showed up just a few times. The chain joins TRBV20-1 to TRBJ2-2, with D perhaps TRBD1 (5 bases). Germline lookup yields CDR1 DFQATT and CDR2 SNEGSKA (reference sequence). The V end was cut by 4 bases, the J end by 5 bases, with 14 bases between. The CDR3 length is 14 residues. The CDR3 nucleotides are TGCAGTGCTAAGACAGTTGCTAAGACCGGGGAGCTGTTTTTT. This translates into CSAKTVAKTGELFF.

The table lists this clonotype with a few counts. J is TRBJ2-7 and V is TRBV7-6; 10 bases line up with TRBD2. V was clipped by 3 bases and J by 12 bases; unmatched bases: 14. In germline, CDR1 is SGHVS, CDR2 FNYEAQ. The CDR3 totals 15 residues. The DNA of the CDR3 is TGTGCCAGCAGCTTTTTTCATTCTAGCGGGAGTCGGTGGTACTTC. This encodes CASSFFHSSGSRWYF. Supplemented by reference TRBV7-6 and TRBJ2-7, the full variable domain reads GAGVSQSPRYKVTKRGQDVALRCDPISGHVSLYWYRQALGQGPEFLTYFNYEAQQDKSGLPNDRFSAERPEGSISTLTIQRTEQRDSAMYRCASSFFHSSGSRWYFGPGTRLTVT.

V and J are TRBV6-4 and TRBJ2-1; 8 bases map to TRBD2. The germline V gene has CDR1 MRHNA and CDR2 SNTAGT. The CDR3 runs to 14 residues. Trimming at V came to 4 bases and at J to 10 bases, leaving 9 bases not matched to a gene. This CDR3 reads CASSGLREDLEQFF. The CDR3 coding sequence is TGTGCCAGCAGTGGACTGCGGGAGGACTTAGAGCAGTTCTTC.

The chain joins TRBV30 to TRBJ2-1; 14 nucleotides match TRBD2. This CDR3 contains 14 residues. The germline gives CDR1 GTSNPN, CDR2 SVGIG (reference sequence). Trimming at V came to 7 bases and at J to 9 bases, leaving 8 bases not matched to a gene. This CDR3 reads CASGLAGGLGEQFF. CDR3 nucleotide sequence: TGTGCCTCTGGACTAGCGGGAGGTCTTGGTGAGCAGTTCTTC.

The J gene is TRBJ1-3, the V gene TRBV19; the D is unclear. CDR1 LNHDA and CDR2 SQIVND come from the germline V gene (reference sequence). The CDR3 runs to 17 residues. V lost 3 bases and J lost 3, with 18 bases in between. CDR3 DNA: TGTGCCAGTAGTATGTTCGGAATTTCTTCTGGTGGAAACACCATATATTTT. This codes for CASSMFGISSGGNTIYF.

This clonotype was counted ten times or more. V usage is TRBV7-3 and J usage is TRBJ2-7, with 12 bases that match TRBD2. There are 15 residues in the CDR3. Germline values: CDR1 SGHTA, CDR2 FQGTGA. V shed 4 bases, J shed 2 bases, and the junction held 3 bases outside the gene matches. CDR3 DNA: TGTGCCAGCAGCTCCGGACTAGCGGGACCCTACGAGCAGTACTTC. Encoded protein: CASSSGLAGPYEQYF. The full variable domain, completed using reference TRBV7-3 and TRBJ2-7, is GAGVSQTPSNKVTEKGKYVELRCDPISGHTALYWYRQSLGQGPEFLIYFQGTGAADDSGLPNDRFFAVRPEGSVSTLKIQRTERGDSAVYLCASSSGLAGPYEQYFGPGTRLTVT.

The rearrangement links TRBV6-2 or TRBV6-3 to TRBJ2-1, with 7 bases identical to TRBD2. The J segment lost 7 bases and the V segment lost 5 bases, leaving 17 bases of the junction unmatched. Germline V lookup: CDR1 MNHEY, CDR2 SVGEGT. The CDR3 consists of 17 residues. The CDR3 reads CASSTPGGGSPFNEQFF. The DNA of the CDR3 is TGTGCCAGCAGTACCCCGGGAGGCGGGAGCCCTTTTAATGAGCAGTTCTTC.

This chain connects TRBV29-1 to TRBJ2-1; a weak D match, TRBD2 (5 bases). The V end was cut by 5 bases, the J end by 7 bases, with 12 bases between. This CDR3 has 12 amino acids. The germline CDR1 and CDR2 sequences are SQVTM and ANQGSEA. The CDR3: CSVMREWNEQFF. Here the CDR3 DNA reads TGCAGCGTTATGAGGGAGTGGAATGAGCAGTTCTTC.

This clonotype was seen a handful of times. The V gene is TRBV20-1, the J gene TRBJ2-3, with D possibly being TRBD1 (6 bases). V lost 0 bases to trimming and J lost 2 bases, with 12 bases between them. Germline V gene lookup returns CDR1 DFQATT and CDR2 SNEGSKA (reference sequence). CDR3 length equals 15 residues. CDR3 region: CSAREGTSLTDTQYF. The CDR3 nucleotides read TGCAGTGCTAGAGAGGGGACATCGCTCACAGATACGCAGTATTTT.

The rearrangement uses TRBV30 and TRBJ2-3; D is ambiguous. The CDR3 is 17 amino acids. Germline CDR1 and CDR2: GTSNPN and SVGIG (reference sequence). V was pared by 0 bases and J by 0 bases, with 16 bases between. The CDR3 DNA follows: TGTGCCTGGAGTGTACTTGGGCGGAAGACTAGCACAGATACGCAGTATTTT. It codes for CAWSVLGRKTSTDTQYF.

For this clonotype: A junction boundary mismatches the germline segment, possibly from a read error. The V gene is TRBV28, the J gene TRBJ1-4; 9 nucleotides align to TRBD1. CDR1 is MDHEN, CDR2 SYDVKM, per germline. CDR3 length equals 14 residues. The CDR3 sequence is CASSNRGPEEKLFF. The CDR3 DNA is TGTGCCAGCAGCAACAGGGGGCCAGAGGAAAAGCTGTTTTTT. Filled out from reference TRBV28 and TRBJ1-4, the complete variable domain reads DVKVTQSSRYLVKRTGEKVFLECVQDMDHENMFWYRQDPGLGLRLIYFSYDVKMKEKGDIPEGYSVSREKKERFSLILESASTNQTSMYLCASSNRGPEEKLFFGSGTQLSVL.

The DNA for the CDR3 is TGTGCCACCAGCACCCCTTTTGGCACCGGGGAGCTGTTTTTT. Translation: CATSTPFGTGELFF. The chain uses TRBV15 and TRBJ2-2; D remains unclear. Germline loops: CDR1 LNHNV, CDR2 YYDKDF (reference sequence). The V end lost 4 bases, the J end lost 4 bases, and 10 bases lay between the germline ends. This CDR3 has 14 amino acids.

The rearrangement links TRBV5-1 to TRBJ2-1; 12 bases fit TRBD2. V lost 2 bases, J lost 9 bases, and 3 bases stayed unmatched. The CDR3 is made up of 14 amino acids. Germline V gene data show CDR1 as SGHRS and CDR2 as YFSETQ. The chain's CDR3 is CASSFSGLAGEQFF. For the CDR3, the DNA is TGCGCCAGCAGCTTCTCGGGACTAGCGGGTGAGCAGTTCTTC.

This clonotype came up a few times. The chain is built from TRBV24-1 and TRBJ2-3; 13 bases are a match to TRBD2. The length of the CDR3 is 17 residues. Germline V gene data show CDR1 as KGHDR and CDR2 as SFDVKD. V gave up 3 bases and J gave up 5 bases; unmatched junction bases: 7. The chain's CDR3 is CATSDPGLAGVLDTQYF. In DNA form, the CDR3 reads TGTGCCACCAGTGATCCCGGACTAGCGGGAGTTTTAGATACGCAGTATTTT.

This clonotype was observed many times. The chain couples TRBV29-1 to TRBJ2-1, with 10 nucleotides matching TRBD2. The CDR3 is 18 amino acids. The germline gives CDR1 SQVTM, CDR2 ANQGSEA. With 6 bases clipped from V and 5 bases from J, the junction kept 19 bases outside the gene matches. Written as DNA, the CDR3 is TGCAGCGTCCCGAGGTGGACTAGCGGCCCCGGGCGGAACAATGAGCAGTTCTTC. This codes for CSVPRWTSGPGRNNEQFF.

This sequence joins TRBV20-1 and TRBJ2-7, with unresolved D. Germline CDR1 reads DFQATT; CDR2 reads SNEGSKA (reference sequence). The CDR3 runs to 15 residues. Trimming left V 0 bases short and J 4 bases short, with 16 bases between. The DNA for the CDR3 is TGCAGTGCTAGAGATCCCGGTAGGCGGATTTACGAGCAGTACTTC. Translating it yields CSARDPGRRIYEQYF.

This clonotype was picked up a small number of times. The V and J genes are TRBV19 and TRBJ2-2, with a possible D match to TRBD1 (6 bases). The CDR3 length is 15 residues. Deletions cut 7 bases from V and 5 bases from J, with 17 bases between. Germline values: CDR1 LNHDA, CDR2 SQIVND (reference sequence). The CDR3 loop reads CASTTGIPPTGELFF. The CDR3, as DNA: TGTGCCAGTACTACAGGGATCCCACCAACCGGGGAGCTGTTTTTT.